This T cell receptor beta chain was recovered during a study of T cell repertoires in ileal Crohn's disease. Turning to the study itself: All patients had surgery for stricturing (about 60%) or penetrating (about 40%) disease. Findings and limits, study-wide: High-frequency clones were more common in sorted CD8 than CD4 cells. Clonality above 26.8% at surgery always came with endoscopic recurrence. Clonal expansions were more frequent in active smokers than non-smokers at surgery.

On this clone itself: Antigen: not known.

Assay used: immunoSEQ multiplex PCR; TCRdb lists only in-frame clones, some missing. The table has more than 11,000 clones, 70% seen once. The CDR3 extends over 14 amino acids. Per germline, CDR1 KGHSH and CDR2 LQKENI. Trimming took off 4 bases at V and 6 bases at J, with 13 bases between the two ends. Sequences were obtained from ileal tissue. The rearrangement uses TRBV18 and TRBJ1-5; tentatively, D is TRBD1 (6 bases). This TCR derives from an adult with Crohn's disease. The CDR3 DNA follows: TGTGCCAGCTCACAAGGACAGCAAGGTCAGCCCCAGCATTTT. It codes for CASSQGQQGQPQHF.